This passage covers 4 T cell receptor beta chains from one sample sequenced in a study of T cells in Graves' hyperthyroidism and ophthalmopathy. Authors of the study amplified TCR beta CDR3 regions from RNA transcripts. TCR CDR3 regions were first amplified by RT-PCR with HTBI primers. TCRdb processed the multiplex PCR reads anew with MiXCR; each CDR3 protein has one entry. The sample yields roughly 700,000 distinct CDR3 sequences, 13% to 15% seen once. Sequencing input: blood. The origin of the receptors is a woman aged 18-29 years with Graves' hyperthyroidism.

This clonotype occurred many times. The chain recombines TRBV28 with TRBJ2-7, with 7 bases lining up with TRBD1. V shed 2 bases and J 7 bases; nucleotides not matched to a gene: 11. The CDR3 extends over 15 amino acids. Germline V lookup: CDR1 MDHEN, CDR2 SYDVKM. DNA for the CDR3: TGTGCCAGCAGTTTACCCCGCCACAGGGGTAGGGAGCAGTACTTC. It encodes CASSLPRHRGREQYF. The whole variable domain, remainder taken from reference TRBV28 and TRBJ2-7, is DVKVTQSSRYLVKRTGEKVFLECVQDMDHENMFWYRQDPGLGLRLIYFSYDVKMKEKGDIPEGYSVSREKKERFSLILESASTNQTSMYLCASSLPRHRGREQYFGPGTRLTVT.

CDR3 DNA: TGTGCCAGCAACAGGGTTGGAAACATTCAGTACTTC. Protein product: CASNRVGNIQYF. V and J are TRBV2 and TRBJ2-4, with D maybe TRBD1 (6 bases). V was shortened by 7 bases and J by 6 bases, with 10 bases between the two germline ends. The CDR3 totals 12 residues. Germline V gene lookup returns CDR1 SNHLY and CDR2 FYNNEI.

This clonotype was observed many times. V usage is TRBV28 and J usage is TRBJ2-7, with D maybe TRBD2 (6 bases). CDR1 is MDHEN and CDR2 is SYDVKM in the germline V gene. With 4 bases removed from V and 0 bases from J, the gap between germline ends came to 13 bases. The CDR3 contains 15 residues. The CDR3: CASSSLGGSSYEQYF. CDR3 DNA: TGTGCCAGCAGTTCTCTGGGGGGAAGCTCCTACGAGCAGTACTTC. The variable domain in full, completed from reference TRBV28 and TRBJ2-7, reads DVKVTQSSRYLVKRTGEKVFLECVQDMDHENMFWYRQDPGLGLRLIYFSYDVKMKEKGDIPEGYSVSREKKERFSLILESASTNQTSMYLCASSSLGGSSYEQYFGPGTRLTVT.

This clonotype was found a few times. The chain couples TRBV6-8 to TRBJ2-7; D perhaps matches TRBD1 (6 bases). The germline CDR1 and CDR2 sequences are MNHGY and SAAAGT. The CDR3 totals 12 residues. Trimming shortened V by 10 bases and J by 9 bases, and 19 bases separated the two germline ends. CDR3 in DNA: TGTGCCATCCAGGGGCCCAGGGACGGGCAGTACTTC. As protein: CAIQGPRDGQYF.